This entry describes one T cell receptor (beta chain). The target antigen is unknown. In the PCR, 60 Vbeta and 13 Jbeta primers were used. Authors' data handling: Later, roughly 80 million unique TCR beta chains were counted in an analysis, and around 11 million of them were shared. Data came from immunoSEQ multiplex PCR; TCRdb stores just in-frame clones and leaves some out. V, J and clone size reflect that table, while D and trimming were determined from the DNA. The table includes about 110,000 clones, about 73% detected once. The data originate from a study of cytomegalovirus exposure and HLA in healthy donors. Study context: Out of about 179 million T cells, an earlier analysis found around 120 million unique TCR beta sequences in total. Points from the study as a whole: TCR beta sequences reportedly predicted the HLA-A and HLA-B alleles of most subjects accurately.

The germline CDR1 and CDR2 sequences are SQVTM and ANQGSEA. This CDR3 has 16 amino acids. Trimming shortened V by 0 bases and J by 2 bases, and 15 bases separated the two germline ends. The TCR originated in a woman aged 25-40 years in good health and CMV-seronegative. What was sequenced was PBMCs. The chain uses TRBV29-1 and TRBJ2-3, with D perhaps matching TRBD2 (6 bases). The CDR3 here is CSVEDPAGRITDTQYF. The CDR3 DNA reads TGCAGCGTTGAAGACCCGGCGGGGCGAATCACAGATACGCAGTATTTT.